The 20 T cell receptor beta chains below all came from one sample that was sequenced in a study of lymphopenia after photon versus proton radiotherapy. The table came from immunoSEQ multiplex PCR; TCRdb's copy has only in-frame clones and leaves some out. Among 55,000 to 70,000 clones listed, around 87% were seen once. Material: peripheral blood, obtained from a patient treated with proton-based radiotherapy. The receptors shown here come from an elderly man with esophageal cancer.

This chain links TRBV11-2 with TRBJ2-3, with D maybe TRBD2 (5 bases). V dropped 4 bases and J dropped 1 base, with 15 bases sitting between them. CDR3 length: 16 residues. Germline V CDR1 and CDR2: SGHAT, FQNNGV. The chain's CDR3 is CASSSSLSRGTDTQYF. CDR3 nucleotide sequence: TGTGCCAGCAGCTCATCCTTATCGCGGGGCACAGATACGCAGTATTTT.

The V gene is TRBV7-9, the J gene TRBJ1-3, with D maybe TRBD1 (5 bases). The ends were cut back, 1 base at V and 0 bases at J, with 10 bases in the middle. Per germline, CDR1 SEHNR and CDR2 FQNEAQ (reference sequence). This CDR3 comprises 16 residues. The CDR3 spells CASSLGQPSSGNTIYF. The CDR3 DNA is TGTGCCAGCAGCTTAGGACAGCCGAGCTCTGGAAACACCATATATTTT. Full variable domain (rest looked up from reference TRBV7-9 and TRBJ1-3): DTGVSQNPRHKITKRGQNVTFRCDPISEHNRLYWYRQTLGQGPEFLTYFQNEAQLEKSRLLSDRFSAERPKGSFSTLEIQRTEQGDSAMYLCASSLGQPSSGNTIYFGEGSWLTVV.

The J gene is TRBJ2-4, the V gene TRBV6-4; 8 nucleotides agree with TRBD2. The CDR3 has 18 residues. Looked up from germline, CDR1 is MRHNA and CDR2 is SNTAGT. V gave up 8 bases and J gave up 1 base; unmatched junction bases: 16. The CDR3 sequence: CASATSGGRRVAKNIQYF. The CDR3 DNA sequence: TGTGCCAGCGCGACATCGGGCGGGAGGCGCGTGGCCAAAAACATTCAGTACTTC.

The rearrangement links TRBV10-2 to TRBJ1-4; the D is unclear. There are 14 residues in the CDR3. From germline, CDR1 is WSHSY and CDR2 SAAADI. V shed 5 bases and J shed 7 bases, with 14 bases lying between them. The CDR3 coding sequence is TGCGCCAGCAGTCGAAGAGGCGACGGTGAAAAACTGTTTTTT. Protein sequence: CASSRRGDGEKLFF.

This chain connects TRBV7-2 to TRBJ2-3; D is undetermined. Germline V gene sequence: CDR1 SGHTA, CDR2 FQGNSA. This CDR3 is 12 amino acids long. Trimming pared 7 bases from V and 5 bases from J, leaving 10 bases between. CDR3 sequence reads: CASISSRDTQYF. CDR3 DNA: TGTGCCAGCATCAGTTCACGAGATACGCAGTATTTT.

V gene TRBV5-1 combines with J gene TRBJ2-3; no reliable D call. The CDR3 has 15 residues. Per the germline V gene, CDR1 is SGHRS and CDR2 is YFSETQ. Trimming took off 0 bases at V and 0 bases at J, with 8 bases between the two ends. The CDR3 DNA reads as TGCGCCAGCAGCTTGGACAGTGCTAGCACAGATACGCAGTATTTT. It encodes CASSLDSASTDTQYF.

The chain uses TRBV28 and TRBJ2-1, with TRBD1 as a possible D gene (6 bases). V dropped 5 bases and J dropped 13 bases, with 21 bases sitting between them. The CDR3 totals 14 residues. CDR1 and CDR2 from the germline V gene are MDHEN and SYDVKM. The CDR3 protein is CASSPTYSGTYQFF. The CDR3 bases are TGTGCCAGCAGTCCGACATATTCCGGGACATACCAGTTCTTC.

Only one count was recorded for this clone. The rearrangement links TRBV19 to TRBJ2-7, with a possible D match to TRBD2 (6 bases). This CDR3 has 14 residues. Germline lookup yields CDR1 LNHDA and CDR2 SQIVND (reference sequence). The ends were cut back, 7 bases at V and 0 bases at J, with 13 bases in the middle. The CDR3 DNA is TGTGCCAGTAAGTTCGGAGGGAGCTCCTACGAGCAGTACTTC. This codes for CASKFGGSSYEQYF.

This sequence joins TRBV7-3 and TRBJ2-5; 10 positions match TRBD1. Trimming removed 5 bases from V and 4 bases from J; junction bases left unmatched: 4. CDR3 length: 14 residues. The germline V gene encodes CDR1 SGHTA and CDR2 FQGTGA. The CDR3 here is CASSPTGGIETQYF. CDR3 nucleotide sequence: TGTGCCAGCAGCCCGACAGGGGGCATAGAGACCCAGTACTTC.

The V gene is TRBV10-3, the J gene TRBJ1-2; D not certain. With 8 bases removed from V and 0 bases from J, the gap between germline ends came to 7 bases. Germline V gene data show CDR1 as ENHRY and CDR2 as SYGVKD. This CDR3 has 12 amino acids. The CDR3: CAIHRANYGYTF. CDR3 in DNA: TGTGCCATCCATAGGGCTAACTATGGCTACACCTTC.

This clone was counted once. V is TRBV2 and J is TRBJ1-4; perhaps TRBD1 as D (5 bases). Germline CDR1 reads SNHLY; CDR2 reads FYNNEI. The CDR3 is 21 amino acids. V shed 8 bases and J shed 7 bases, with 38 bases lying between them. As DNA, the CDR3 is TGTGCCAGCCAATTTGATTCCCTGGAATTTTATGTGAGACAGAAGGGTGAAAAACTGTTTTTT. Encoded protein: CASQFDSLEFYVRQKGEKLFF.

The rearrangement links TRBV30 to TRBJ1-2; 8 nucleotides agree with TRBD1. This CDR3 region has 17 residues. The germline V gene encodes CDR1 GTSNPN and CDR2 SVGIG (reference sequence). Trimming at V came to 4 bases and at J to 7 bases, leaving 20 bases not matched to a gene. The CDR3 region has the DNA TGTGCCTGGAACAGATTTGGGACAGGATATATGGTTGGTGGCTACACCTTC. Translated, it gives CAWNRFGTGYMVGGYTF.

The rearrangement uses TRBV5-4 and TRBJ2-7, with D perhaps being TRBD1 or TRBD2 (5 bases each). Looked up from germline, CDR1 is SGHNT and CDR2 is YYREEE (reference sequence). The CDR3 is 14 amino acids. Trimming took off 3 bases at V and 6 bases at J, with 16 bases between the two ends. DNA of the CDR3: TGTGCCAGCAGCTCCCACTTGGGGACCTTCGAGCAGTACTTC. Translated, it gives CASSSHLGTFEQYF.

This clone occurred once. The chain employs TRBV18 and TRBJ1-4; D might be TRBD1 (5 bases). Per germline, CDR1 KGHSH and CDR2 LQKENI. This CDR3 spans 14 amino acids. The V and J ends lost 5 bases and 7 bases respectively, with 14 bases between them. CDR3 in amino acids: CASSIQGIAEKLFF. DNA of the CDR3: TGTGCCAGCTCAATCCAGGGTATAGCTGAAAAACTGTTTTTT. The full variable domain, its missing parts supplied by reference TRBV18 and TRBJ1-4, is NAGVMQNPRHLVRRRGQEARLRCSPMKGHSHVYWYRQLPEEGLKFMVYLQKENIIDESGMPKERFSAEFPKEGPSILRIQQVVRGDSAAYFCASSIQGIAEKLFFGSGTQLSVL.

In its sample, this clone was seen once. In DNA, the CDR3 is TGTGCCAGCAGCTCCGGACAAATAACCGGGGAGCTGTTTTTT. Translation: CASSSGQITGELFF. The chain recombines TRBV7-3 with TRBJ2-2; TRBD1 is a possible D gene (5 bases). The CDR3 extends over 14 amino acids. Deletions cut 4 bases from V and 5 bases from J, with 11 bases between. Germline CDR1 reads SGHTA; CDR2 reads FQGTGA.

The chain recombines TRBV4-3 with TRBJ2-2; D not certain. Per germline, CDR1 LGHNA and CDR2 YSLEER. Trimming removed 4 bases at V and 11 bases at J, with 8 bases between. The CDR3 length is 11 residues. The CDR3 DNA is TGCGCCAGCAGCCGCGTCGGAGAGCTGTTTTTT. Translating it yields CASSRVGELFF.

J is TRBJ2-7 and V is TRBV19; 9 nucleotides align to TRBD2. The germline CDR1 and CDR2 sequences are LNHDA and SQIVND (reference sequence). The junction had 9 bases not matched to a gene; V was cut back by 6 bases and J by 3 bases. The CDR3 is 15 amino acids. In nucleotides, the CDR3 is TGTGCCAGTAGCGGGGGACTAGCTAGCGTCTACGAGCAGTACTTC. Protein: CASSGGLASVYEQYF.

The chain recombines TRBV5-1 with TRBJ2-5, with a possible D match to TRBD1 (6 bases). CDR3 length: 14 amino acids. Trimming cost V 4 bases and J 4 bases, with 14 bases left between them. Germline CDR1 is SGHRS and CDR2 is YFSETQ. In DNA form, the CDR3 reads TGCGCCAGCAGCGATCTACAGGGAACAGAGACCCAGTACTTC. This sequence encodes CASSDLQGTETQYF. Full variable domain (remainder filled in from reference TRBV5-1 and TRBJ2-5): KAGVTQTPRYLIKTRGQQVTLSCSPISGHRSVSWYQQTPGQGLQFLFEYFSETQRNKGNFPGRFSGRQFSNSRSEMNVSTLELGDSALYLCASSDLQGTETQYFGPGTRLLVL.

The chain uses TRBV9 and TRBJ2-5; D could derive from TRBD1 or TRBD2 (6 bases each). The ends were cut back, 3 bases at V and 4 bases at J, with 10 bases in the middle. CDR3 length: 13 residues. Germline CDR1 and CDR2: SGDLS and YYNGEE. The CDR3 DNA is TGTGCCAGCAGCGAACAGGGAGGAGAGACCCAGTACTTC. Encoded protein: CASSEQGGETQYF.

V gene TRBV19 combines with J gene TRBJ2-7, with TRBD1 matching 9 bases. This CDR3 contains 13 residues. The germline gives CDR1 LNHDA, CDR2 SQIVND (reference sequence). V lost 1 base to trimming and J lost 7 bases; unmatched junction nucleotides: 2. CDR3 sequence: CASSIVGTGEQYF. DNA for the CDR3: TGTGCCAGTAGTATAGTAGGGACAGGGGAGCAGTACTTC.